The sequence of this T cell receptor beta chain was determined in a study of shared clonotypes between healthy human individuals. Study at large: Serving as donors were two women and a few men, whose ages spanned 18 to 49.

The germline CDR1 and CDR2 sequences are SGHTA and FQGNSA. This CDR3 has 17 residues. The V end lost 3 bases, the J end lost 1 base, and 18 bases lay between the germline ends. Around 90 million PBMCs per unsorted sample were used for genomic DNA. Study-level findings and limits: Depth of sequencing was expected to influence donor clonotype sharing.

Unsorted PBMC contributed approximately 0.3 ug DNA, approximately 30,000 T cell genomes, to each replicate PCR. TCRdb's copy holds only in-frame clones and misses some; the assay was immunoSEQ multiplex PCR. The repertoire has nearly 500,000 clones, around 78% of them found once; the top ten carry roughly 13%. Comments on this clone: Its specificity is unknown.

The V call is TRBV7-2, the J call TRBJ2-5; possible D gene TRBD1, 6 bases. The receptor was derived from a woman in her forties in good health. Some clones in this sample may be carry-over from other donors' samples. The sample comprised PBMCs. This CDR3 reads CASSLSYRAALQETQYF. In DNA, the CDR3 is TGTGCCAGCAGCTTGAGTTACAGGGCAGCCCTCCAAGAGACCCAGTACTTC. The full variable domain, rest sourced from reference TRBV7-2 and TRBJ2-5, is GAGVSQSPSNKVTEKGKDVELRCDPISGHTALYWYRQSLGQGLEFLIYFQGNSAPDKSGLPSDRFSAERTGGSVSTLTIQRTQQEDSAVYLCASSLSYRAALQETQYFGPGTRLLVL.